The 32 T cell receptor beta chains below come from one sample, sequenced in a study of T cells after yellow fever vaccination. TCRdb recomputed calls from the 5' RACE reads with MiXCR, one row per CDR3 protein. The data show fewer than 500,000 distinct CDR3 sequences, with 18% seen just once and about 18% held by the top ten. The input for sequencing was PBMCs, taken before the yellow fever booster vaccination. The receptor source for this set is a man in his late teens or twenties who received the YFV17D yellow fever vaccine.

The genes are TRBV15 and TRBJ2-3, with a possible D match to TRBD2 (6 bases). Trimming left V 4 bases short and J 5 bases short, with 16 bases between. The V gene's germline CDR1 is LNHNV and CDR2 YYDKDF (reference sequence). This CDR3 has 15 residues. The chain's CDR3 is CATSISPLGRDTQYF. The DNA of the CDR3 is TGTGCCACCAGCATATCCCCCCTCGGGAGAGATACGCAGTATTTT.

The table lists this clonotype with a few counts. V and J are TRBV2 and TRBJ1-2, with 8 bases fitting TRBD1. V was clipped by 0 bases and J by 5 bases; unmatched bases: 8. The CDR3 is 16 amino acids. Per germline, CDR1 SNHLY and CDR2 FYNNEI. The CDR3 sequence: CASSEATGVRGYGYTF. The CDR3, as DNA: TGTGCCAGCAGTGAAGCGACAGGGGTCCGGGGTTATGGCTACACCTTC.

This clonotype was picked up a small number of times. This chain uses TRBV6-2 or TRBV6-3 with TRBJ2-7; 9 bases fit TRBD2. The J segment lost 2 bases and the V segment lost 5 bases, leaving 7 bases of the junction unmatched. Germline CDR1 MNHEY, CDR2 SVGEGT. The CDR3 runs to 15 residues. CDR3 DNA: TGTGCCAGCAGTGGACCAGCGGGGGGTACCTACGAGCAGTACTTC. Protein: CASSGPAGGTYEQYF.

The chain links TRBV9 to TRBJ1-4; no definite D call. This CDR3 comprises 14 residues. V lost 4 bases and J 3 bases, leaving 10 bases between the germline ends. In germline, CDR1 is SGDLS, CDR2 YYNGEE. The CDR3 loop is CASSLGRANEKLFF. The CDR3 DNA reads TGTGCCAGCAGCCTCGGGAGGGCTAATGAAAAACTGTTTTTT.

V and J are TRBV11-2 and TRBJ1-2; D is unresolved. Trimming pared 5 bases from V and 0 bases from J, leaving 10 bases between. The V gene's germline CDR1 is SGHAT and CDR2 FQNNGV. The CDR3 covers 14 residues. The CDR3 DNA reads TGTGCCAGCAGCCCTGACCTAGCTAACTATGGCTACACCTTC. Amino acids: CASSPDLANYGYTF.

The CDR3 loop reads CASSLKPGTSGGLSGELFF. CDR3 DNA: TGCGCCAGCAGCCTGAAGCCCGGGACTAGCGGGGGACTGAGCGGGGAGCTGTTTTTT. The rearrangement uses TRBV4-1 and TRBJ2-2, with TRBD2 matching 14 bases. Per germline, CDR1 MGHRA and CDR2 YSYEKL. The CDR3 has 19 residues. The J segment lost 7 bases and the V segment lost 4 bases, leaving 14 bases of the junction unmatched.

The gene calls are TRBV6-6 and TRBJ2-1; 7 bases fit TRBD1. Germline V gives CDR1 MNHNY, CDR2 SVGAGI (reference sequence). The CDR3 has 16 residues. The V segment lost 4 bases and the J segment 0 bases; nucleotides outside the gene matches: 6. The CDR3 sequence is CASSSTGPYSYNEQFF. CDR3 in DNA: TGTGCCAGCAGTTCGACAGGGCCCTACTCCTACAATGAGCAGTTCTTC.

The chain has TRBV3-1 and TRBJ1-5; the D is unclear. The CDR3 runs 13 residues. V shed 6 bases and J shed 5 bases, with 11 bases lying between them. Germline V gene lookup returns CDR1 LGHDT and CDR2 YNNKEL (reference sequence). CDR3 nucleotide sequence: TGTGCCAGCAGTCCTTGGGTAGATCAGCCCCAGCATTTT. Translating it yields CASSPWVDQPQHF.

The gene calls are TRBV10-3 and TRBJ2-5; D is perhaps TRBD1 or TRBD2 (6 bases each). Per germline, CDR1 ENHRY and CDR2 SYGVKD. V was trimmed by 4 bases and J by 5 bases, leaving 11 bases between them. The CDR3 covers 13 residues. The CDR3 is CAISGGAAETQYF. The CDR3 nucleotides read TGTGCCATCAGTGGGGGGGCCGCGGAGACCCAGTACTTC.

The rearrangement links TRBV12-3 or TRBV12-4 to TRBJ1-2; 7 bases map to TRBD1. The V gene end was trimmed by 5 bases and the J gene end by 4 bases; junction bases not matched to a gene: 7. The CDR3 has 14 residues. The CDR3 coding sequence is TGTGCCAGCAGTCCCCATGACAGGGTCTATGGCTACACCTTC. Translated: CASSPHDRVYGYTF.

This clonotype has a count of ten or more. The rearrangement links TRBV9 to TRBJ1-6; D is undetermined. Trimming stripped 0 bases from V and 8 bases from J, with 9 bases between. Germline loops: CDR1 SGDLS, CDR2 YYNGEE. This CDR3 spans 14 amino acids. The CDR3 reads CASSVDGRDSPLHF. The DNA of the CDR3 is TGTGCCAGCAGCGTAGACGGCCGGGATTCACCCCTCCACTTT.

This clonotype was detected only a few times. The CDR3 here is CSARGTGVGAYNEQFF. The CDR3 DNA sequence: TGCAGTGCTCGAGGGACAGGGGTTGGGGCCTACAATGAGCAGTTCTTC. V gene TRBV20-1 combines with J gene TRBJ2-1; 10 bases agree with TRBD1. The V and J ends lost 5 bases and 2 bases, in that order; junction bases with no gene match: 9. Germline V gene data show CDR1 as DFQATT and CDR2 as SNEGSKA (reference sequence). The CDR3 is made up of 16 amino acids.

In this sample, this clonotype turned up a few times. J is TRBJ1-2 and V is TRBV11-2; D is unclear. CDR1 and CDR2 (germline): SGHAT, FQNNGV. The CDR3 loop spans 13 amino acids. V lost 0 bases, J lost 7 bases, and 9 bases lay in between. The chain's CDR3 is CASSLDAGGGYTF. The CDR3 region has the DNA TGTGCCAGCAGCTTAGATGCCGGTGGTGGCTACACCTTC.

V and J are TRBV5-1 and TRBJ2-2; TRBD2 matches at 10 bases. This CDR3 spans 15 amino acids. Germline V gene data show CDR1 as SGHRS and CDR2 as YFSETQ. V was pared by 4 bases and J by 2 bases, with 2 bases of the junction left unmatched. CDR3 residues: CASSLAGDNTGELFF. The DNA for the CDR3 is TGCGCCAGCAGCCTAGCGGGGGATAACACCGGGGAGCTGTTTTTT.

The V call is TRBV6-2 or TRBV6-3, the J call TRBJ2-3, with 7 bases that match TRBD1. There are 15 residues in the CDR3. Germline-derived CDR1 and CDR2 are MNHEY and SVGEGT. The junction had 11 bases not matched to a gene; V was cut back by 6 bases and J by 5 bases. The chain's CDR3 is CASSRSEGAVDTQYF. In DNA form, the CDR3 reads TGTGCCAGCAGCCGTTCAGAGGGGGCTGTAGATACGCAGTATTTT.

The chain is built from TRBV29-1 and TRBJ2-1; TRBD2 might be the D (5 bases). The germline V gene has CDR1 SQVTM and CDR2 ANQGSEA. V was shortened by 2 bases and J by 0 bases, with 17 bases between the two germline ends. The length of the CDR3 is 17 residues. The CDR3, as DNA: TGCAGCGTTGAATTAACGGGGAAGTCGAGCTCCTACAATGAGCAGTTCTTC. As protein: CSVELTGKSSSYNEQFF.

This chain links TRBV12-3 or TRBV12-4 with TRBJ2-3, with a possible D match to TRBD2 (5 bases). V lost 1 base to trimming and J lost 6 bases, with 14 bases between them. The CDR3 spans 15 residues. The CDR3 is CASSLGQREMDTQYF. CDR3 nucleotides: TGTGCCAGCAGTTTAGGGCAGAGGGAAATGGATACGCAGTATTTT.

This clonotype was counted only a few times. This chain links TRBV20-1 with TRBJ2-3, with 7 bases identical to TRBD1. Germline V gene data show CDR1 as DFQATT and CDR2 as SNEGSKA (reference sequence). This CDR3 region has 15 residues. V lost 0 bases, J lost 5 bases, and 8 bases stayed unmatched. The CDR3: CSARDPGGFGDTQYF. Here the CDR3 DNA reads TGCAGTGCTAGAGATCCAGGGGGTTTCGGAGATACGCAGTATTTT.

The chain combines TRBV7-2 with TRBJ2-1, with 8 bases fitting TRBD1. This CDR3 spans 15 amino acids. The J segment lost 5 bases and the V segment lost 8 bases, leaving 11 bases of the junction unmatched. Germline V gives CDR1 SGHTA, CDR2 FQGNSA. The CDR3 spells CASGFDRGFHNEQFF. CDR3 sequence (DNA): TGTGCCAGCGGTTTCGACAGGGGCTTCCACAATGAGCAGTTCTTC. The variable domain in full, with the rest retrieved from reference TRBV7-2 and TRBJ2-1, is GAGVSQSPSNKVTEKGKDVELRCDPISGHTALYWYRQSLGQGLEFLIYFQGNSAPDKSGLPSDRFSAERTGGSVSTLTIQRTQQEDSAVYLCASGFDRGFHNEQFFGPGTRLTVL.

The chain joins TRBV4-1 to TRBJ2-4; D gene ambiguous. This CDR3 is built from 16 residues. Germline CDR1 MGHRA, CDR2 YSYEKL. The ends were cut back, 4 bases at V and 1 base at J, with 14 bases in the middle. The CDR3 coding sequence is TGCGCCAGCAGCCCCGGCTGGTCAGGTGCCAAAAACATTCAGTACTTC. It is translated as CASSPGWSGAKNIQYF.

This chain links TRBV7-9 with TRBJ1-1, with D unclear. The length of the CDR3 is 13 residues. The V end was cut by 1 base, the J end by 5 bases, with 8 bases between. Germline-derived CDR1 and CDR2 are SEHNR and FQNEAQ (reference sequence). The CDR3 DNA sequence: TGTGCCAGCAGCTTAGACACGGGAACTGAAGCTTTCTTT. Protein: CASSLDTGTEAFF.

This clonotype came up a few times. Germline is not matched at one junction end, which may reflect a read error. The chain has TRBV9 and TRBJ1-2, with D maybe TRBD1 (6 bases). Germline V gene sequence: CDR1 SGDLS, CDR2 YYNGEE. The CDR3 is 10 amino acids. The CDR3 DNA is TGTGCCAGCAGCGGAGGACAGTCCTCCTTC. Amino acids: CASSGGQSSF.

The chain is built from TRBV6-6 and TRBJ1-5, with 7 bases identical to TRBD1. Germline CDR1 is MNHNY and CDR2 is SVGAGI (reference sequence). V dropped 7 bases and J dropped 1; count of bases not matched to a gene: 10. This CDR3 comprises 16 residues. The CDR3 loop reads CASIRQGALSNQPQHF. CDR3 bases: TGTGCCAGCATCCGACAGGGTGCATTAAGCAATCAGCCCCAGCATTTT.

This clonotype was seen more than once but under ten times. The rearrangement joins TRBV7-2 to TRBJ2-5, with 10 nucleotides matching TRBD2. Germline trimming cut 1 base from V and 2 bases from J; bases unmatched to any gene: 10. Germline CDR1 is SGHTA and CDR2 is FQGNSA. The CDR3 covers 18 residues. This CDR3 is CASSLGVGASGGQETQYF. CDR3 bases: TGTGCCAGCAGCTTAGGGGTCGGGGCTAGCGGGGGTCAAGAGACCCAGTACTTC.

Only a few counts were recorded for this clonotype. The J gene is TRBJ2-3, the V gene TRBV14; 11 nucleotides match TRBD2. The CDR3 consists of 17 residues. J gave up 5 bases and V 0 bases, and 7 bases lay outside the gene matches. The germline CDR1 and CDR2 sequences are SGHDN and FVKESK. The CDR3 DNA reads TGTGCCAGCAGCCAAGAAGTAGCGGGGGGGCCGGTAGATACGCAGTATTTT. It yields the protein CASSQEVAGGPVDTQYF.

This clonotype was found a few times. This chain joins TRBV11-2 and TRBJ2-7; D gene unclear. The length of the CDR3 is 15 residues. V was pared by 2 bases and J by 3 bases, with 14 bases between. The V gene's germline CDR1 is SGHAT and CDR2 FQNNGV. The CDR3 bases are TGTGCCAGCAGCTTATATACTGCGAGTGGCTACGAGCAGTACTTC. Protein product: CASSLYTASGYEQYF.

The DNA of the CDR3 is TGTGCCAGCTCACCAATCCGGGGTGGCAAAAACATTCAGTACTTC. Translation gives CASSPIRGGKNIQYF. The chain carries TRBV18 and TRBJ2-4, with D perhaps TRBD2 (5 bases). From germline, CDR1 is KGHSH and CDR2 LQKENI. This CDR3 is built from 15 residues. V was pared by 2 bases and J by 3 bases, with 11 bases between.

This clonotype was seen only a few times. CDR3 nucleotide sequence: TGTGCCAGCAGTCCCACGGCGGCTGCTGGAAACACCATATATTTT. It is translated as CASSPTAAAGNTIYF. The chain employs TRBV12-3 or TRBV12-4 and TRBJ1-3; D gene ambiguous. Trimming removed 5 bases at V and 2 bases at J, with 13 bases between. The CDR3 spans 15 residues.

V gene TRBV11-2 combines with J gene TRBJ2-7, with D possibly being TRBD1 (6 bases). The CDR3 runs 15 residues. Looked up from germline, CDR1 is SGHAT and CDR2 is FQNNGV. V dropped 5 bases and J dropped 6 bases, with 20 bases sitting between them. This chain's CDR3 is CASSPGARAPGEQYF. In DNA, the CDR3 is TGTGCCAGCAGCCCAGGGGCTCGGGCCCCTGGCGAGCAGTACTTC.

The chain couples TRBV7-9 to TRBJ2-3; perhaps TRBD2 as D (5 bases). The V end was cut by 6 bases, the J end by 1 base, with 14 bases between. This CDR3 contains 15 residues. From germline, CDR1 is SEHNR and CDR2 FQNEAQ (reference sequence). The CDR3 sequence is CASSRTDFGTDTQYF. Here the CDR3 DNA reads TGTGCCAGCAGTCGGACGGACTTCGGCACAGATACGCAGTATTTT.

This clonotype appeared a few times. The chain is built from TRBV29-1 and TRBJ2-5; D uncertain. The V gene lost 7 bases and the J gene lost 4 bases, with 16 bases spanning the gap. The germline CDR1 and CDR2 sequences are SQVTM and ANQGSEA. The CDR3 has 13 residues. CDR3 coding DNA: TGCAGCGCCTCAAAACGGGTGGGAGAGACCCAGTACTTC. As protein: CSASKRVGETQYF.

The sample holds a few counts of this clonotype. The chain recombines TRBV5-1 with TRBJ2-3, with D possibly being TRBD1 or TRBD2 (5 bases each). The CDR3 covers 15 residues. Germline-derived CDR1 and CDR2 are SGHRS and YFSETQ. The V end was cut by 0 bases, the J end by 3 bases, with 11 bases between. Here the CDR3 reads CASSLVTWGTDTQYF. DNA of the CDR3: TGCGCCAGCAGCTTGGTAACGTGGGGGACAGATACGCAGTATTTT.